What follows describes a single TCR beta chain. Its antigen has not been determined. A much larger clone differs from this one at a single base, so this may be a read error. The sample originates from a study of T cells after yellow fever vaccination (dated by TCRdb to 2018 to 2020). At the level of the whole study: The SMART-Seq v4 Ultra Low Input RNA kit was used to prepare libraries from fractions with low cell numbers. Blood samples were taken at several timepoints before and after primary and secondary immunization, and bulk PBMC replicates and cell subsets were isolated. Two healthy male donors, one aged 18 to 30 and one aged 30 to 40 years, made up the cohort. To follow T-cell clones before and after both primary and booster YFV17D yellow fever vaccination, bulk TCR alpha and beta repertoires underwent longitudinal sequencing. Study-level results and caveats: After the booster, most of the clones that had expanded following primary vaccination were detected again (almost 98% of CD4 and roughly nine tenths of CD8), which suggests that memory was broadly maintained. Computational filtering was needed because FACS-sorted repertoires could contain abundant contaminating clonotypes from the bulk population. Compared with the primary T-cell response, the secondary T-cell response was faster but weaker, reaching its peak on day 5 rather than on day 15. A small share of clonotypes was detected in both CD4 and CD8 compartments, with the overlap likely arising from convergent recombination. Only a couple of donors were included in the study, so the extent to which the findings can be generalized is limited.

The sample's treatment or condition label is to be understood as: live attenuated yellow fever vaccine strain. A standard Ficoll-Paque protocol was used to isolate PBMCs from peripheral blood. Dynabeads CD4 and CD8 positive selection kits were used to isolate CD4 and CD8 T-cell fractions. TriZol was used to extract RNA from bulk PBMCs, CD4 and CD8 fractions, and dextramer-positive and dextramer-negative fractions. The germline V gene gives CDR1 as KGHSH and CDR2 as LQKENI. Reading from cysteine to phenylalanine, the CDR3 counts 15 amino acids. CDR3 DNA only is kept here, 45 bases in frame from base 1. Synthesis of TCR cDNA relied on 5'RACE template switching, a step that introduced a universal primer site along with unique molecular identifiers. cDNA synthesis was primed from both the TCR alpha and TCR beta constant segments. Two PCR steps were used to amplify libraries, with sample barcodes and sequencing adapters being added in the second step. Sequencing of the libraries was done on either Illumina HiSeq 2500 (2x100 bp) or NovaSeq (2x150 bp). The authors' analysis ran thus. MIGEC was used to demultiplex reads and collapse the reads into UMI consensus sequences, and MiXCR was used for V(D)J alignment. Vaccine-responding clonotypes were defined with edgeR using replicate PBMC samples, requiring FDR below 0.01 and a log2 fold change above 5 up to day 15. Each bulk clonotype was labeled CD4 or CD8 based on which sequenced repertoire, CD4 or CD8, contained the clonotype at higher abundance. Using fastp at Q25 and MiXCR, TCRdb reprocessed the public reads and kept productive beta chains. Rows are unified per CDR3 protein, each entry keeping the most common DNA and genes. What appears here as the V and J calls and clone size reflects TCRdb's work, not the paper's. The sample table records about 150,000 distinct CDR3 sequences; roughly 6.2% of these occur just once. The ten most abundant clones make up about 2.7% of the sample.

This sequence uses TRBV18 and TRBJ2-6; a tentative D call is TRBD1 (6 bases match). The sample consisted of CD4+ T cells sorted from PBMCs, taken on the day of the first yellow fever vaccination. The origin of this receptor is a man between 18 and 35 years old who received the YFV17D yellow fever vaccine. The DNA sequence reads TGTGCCAGCTCGCTACAGGGCTCTCGGGCCAACGTCCTGACTTTC. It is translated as CASSLQGSRANVLTF.